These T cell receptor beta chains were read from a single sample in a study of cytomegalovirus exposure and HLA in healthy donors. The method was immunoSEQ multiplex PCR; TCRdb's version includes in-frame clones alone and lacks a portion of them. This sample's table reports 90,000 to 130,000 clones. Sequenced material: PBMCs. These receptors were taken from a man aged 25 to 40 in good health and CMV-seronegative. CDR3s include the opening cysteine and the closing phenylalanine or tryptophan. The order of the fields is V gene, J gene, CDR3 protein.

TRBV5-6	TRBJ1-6	CASSLGTANSPLHF
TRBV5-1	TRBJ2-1	CASSLAVSVSYNEQFF
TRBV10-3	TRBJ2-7	CAISESGQGNYEQYF
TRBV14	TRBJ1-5	CASSQDLNGDQPQHF
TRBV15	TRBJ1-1	CATSRLDKGNTEAFF
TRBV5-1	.	CASRGGMAVTYEQYF
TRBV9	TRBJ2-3	CASSVVNRGDTQYF
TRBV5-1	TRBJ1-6	CASSSRTGVNSPLHF
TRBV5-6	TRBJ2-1	CASSPGTSGVYNEQFF
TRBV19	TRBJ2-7	CASSIGRLREQYF
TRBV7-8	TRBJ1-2	CASSRGPDGYTF
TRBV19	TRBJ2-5	CASSEKGRRSRIEQYF
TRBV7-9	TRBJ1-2	CASSPYGTGNYGYTF
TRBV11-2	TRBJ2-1	CASSLVDRYNEQFF
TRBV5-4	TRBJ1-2	CASSLDRVIGGYTF
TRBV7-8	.	CASSPGTGGFSYEQYF
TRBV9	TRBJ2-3	CASSHRQGALSTDTQYF
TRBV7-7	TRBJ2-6	CASSLGGSSGANVLTF